The next 4 T cell receptor beta chains were all read from a single sample in a study of T cells in lung cancer brain metastases. The assay was immunoSEQ multiplex PCR, and TCRdb's table has in-frame clones only and misses some. Of around 2,300 clones listed, roughly 88% are singletons. Sequences were obtained from tumor tissue from the primary lung tumor. Every receptor here comes from a man between 65 and 85 years old with non-small cell lung cancer.

The chain is built from TRBV7-3 and TRBJ2-5; D gene ambiguous. Germline V lookup: CDR1 SGHTA, CDR2 FQGTGA. This CDR3 comprises 13 residues. Trimming shortened V by 1 base and J by 5 bases, and 8 bases separated the two germline ends. The CDR3 protein is CASSLNIGETQYF. In DNA, the CDR3 is TGTGCCAGCAGCTTAAATATTGGGGAGACCCAGTACTTC.

The genes are TRBV4-2 and TRBJ2-3; weak D call: TRBD2 (6 bases). The length of the CDR3 is 15 residues. CDR1 and CDR2 (germline): LGHNA, YNFKEQ. Trimming left V 3 bases short and J 0 bases short, with 10 bases between. The chain's CDR3 is CASSQGLSSTDTQYF. The CDR3 coding sequence is TGTGCCAGCAGCCAGGGACTGAGTAGCACAGATACGCAGTATTTT.

This sequence joins TRBV29-1 and TRBJ1-2; D uncertain. This CDR3 is 12 amino acids long. The germline CDR1 and CDR2 sequences are SQVTM and ANQGSEA. V lost 0 bases to trimming and J lost 8 bases, with 10 bases between them. CDR3 bases: TGCAGCGTTGAAGACCTAGCTCGGGGCTACACCTTC. Protein: CSVEDLARGYTF.

This clone has a handful of counts. The CDR3 reads CASSLGGSNQPQHF. CDR3 sequence (DNA): TGTGCCAGCAGCTTGGGAGGGAGCAATCAGCCCCAGCATTTT. The V gene is TRBV5-6, the J gene TRBJ1-5; the D is unclear. Germline CDR1 and CDR2: SGHDT and YYEEEE. The CDR3 has 14 amino acids. Deletions cut 0 bases from V and 1 base from J, with 5 bases between. Full variable domain (missing parts from reference TRBV5-6 and TRBJ1-5): DAGVTQSPTHLIKTRGQQVTLRCSPKSGHDTVSWYQQALGQGPQFIFQYYEEEERQRGNFPDRFSGHQFPNYSSELNVNALLLGDSALYLCASSLGGSNQPQHFGDGTRLSIL.